This TCR beta chain was profiled in a study of blood T cell repertoires in COVID-19. Study summary: Both acute and convalescent COVID-19 samples were obtained from the United States, Italy and Spain. In each case, the material was cDNA or gDNA derived from T cells, B-cell-depleted T cells, or PBMCs.

Profiling relied on immunoSEQ multiplex PCR, and the TCRdb table lists in-frame clones only, not all of them. Altogether roughly 250,000 clones are present, around 88% being singletons, with the ten largest covering roughly 1.2%. This CDR3 is 16 amino acids long. All enrollees were about 18 to 89 years old and from some 24 US areas. Clinical histories supplied by participants themselves formed the basis of cohort assignment. This clone was found once. The sequence was collected from a woman aged 40-49 years with acute COVID-19. The sequencing sample was made of PBMCs or T cells enriched from blood (not recorded which). The chain employs TRBV21-1 and TRBJ2-2; no check of the table's D call, TRBD1, against the DNA was made. TRBV21-1 is flagged as a pseudogene. CDR3 sequence reads: CASSKTGRVETGELFF. The CDR3 bases are TGTGCCAGCAGCAAAACGGGCAGGGTAGAAACCGGGGAGCTGTTTTTT.